What follows are 21 T cell receptor beta chains derived from one specimen sequenced in a study of vaccination effects on CD4 cells after COVID-19. Sequencing in the ViraFEST assay came after antigen-specific CD4+ T cells had been expanded with viral peptide pools, which were used to stimulate PBMC. Isolation of CD4+ T cells took place after approximately 10 days of culture. Nobody among the vaccine recipients had prior SARS-CoV-2 infection (nucleocapsid antibodies were negative). For these receptors, no antigen is known. Assay: immunoSEQ multiplex PCR; the TCRdb copy retains only in-frame clones and omits some. The repertoire has around 25,000 clones, about 70% of them found once; the top ten carry under 13%. The material was CD4+ T cells from PBMCs cultured with HCoV-NL63 spike peptides, obtained before COVID-19 vaccination. The source is a human donor who received a COVID-19 vaccine.

The chain recombines TRBV5-1 with TRBJ2-5; 7 bases fit TRBD2. V lost 4 bases to trimming and J lost 4 bases; unmatched junction nucleotides: 13. Germline-derived CDR1 and CDR2 are SGHRS and YFSETQ. CDR3 length equals 16 residues. The CDR3, as DNA: TGCGCCAGCAGCATCGGACTAGTCGGGCTTGGAGAGACCCAGTACTTC. Residues: CASSIGLVGLGETQYF.

This clone was seen only once. The chain joins TRBV7-2 to TRBJ2-2, with 11 bases lining up with TRBD2. CDR3 length equals 15 residues. V lost 5 bases, J lost 1 base, and 0 bases stayed unmatched. CDR1 is SGHTA, CDR2 FQGNSA, per germline. The CDR3 loop is CASSGTSGNTGELFF. CDR3 DNA: TGTGCCAGCAGCGGGACTAGCGGGAACACCGGGGAGCTGTTTTTT.

The rearrangement links TRBV11-3 to TRBJ2-7, with D perhaps TRBD2 (5 bases). V lost 3 bases and J lost 7, with 13 bases in between. CDR3 size: 13 residues. Germline CDR1 is SGHNT and CDR2 is YENEEA. The DNA of the CDR3 is TGTGCCAGCAGCTTGGGGTCGGGGTGGGAGCAGTACTTC. Translated: CASSLGSGWEQYF.

The CDR3 coding sequence is TGTGCCAGCAGCCAAGAGACAGGCTATGGCTACACCTTC. Its protein product is CASSQETGYGYTF. The gene calls are TRBV4-2 and TRBJ1-2, with TRBD1 as a possible D gene (6 bases). The CDR3 has 13 amino acids. Trimming removed 0 bases from V and 4 bases from J, with 6 bases in between. Germline-derived CDR1 and CDR2 are LGHNA and YNFKEQ.

This chain connects TRBV15 to TRBJ2-7, with TRBD1 identical over 7 bases. This CDR3 is built from 16 residues. V lost 5 bases and J lost 4; bases outside the gene matches: 14. Germline CDR1 reads LNHNV; CDR2 reads YYDKDF (reference sequence). DNA of the CDR3: TGTGCCACCAGCGCCCCTCGGGACAGCGTTTTGTACGAGCAGTACTTC. It specifies CATSAPRDSVLYEQYF.

The chain is built from TRBV5-1 and TRBJ2-3; 9 bases are shared with TRBD1. Germline CDR1 and CDR2: SGHRS and YFSETQ. J was trimmed by 6 bases and V by 0 bases; bases with no gene match: 5. The CDR3 totals 15 residues. In DNA, the CDR3 is TGCGCCAGCAGCTTGGTTGGGACAGGGTTGGATACGCAGTATTTT. Protein product: CASSLVGTGLDTQYF.

J is TRBJ2-5 and V is TRBV6-1, with D uncertain. Deletions cut 1 base from V and 8 bases from J, with 14 bases between. This CDR3 has 14 residues. CDR1 MNHNS and CDR2 SASEGT come from the germline V gene. CDR3 amino acids: CASSEVGLKVTQYF. The CDR3 coding sequence is TGTGCCAGCAGTGAAGTGGGCTTGAAAGTTACCCAGTACTTC.

This clone was counted only a few times. The chain employs TRBV7-9 and TRBJ1-2; D call uncertain. Germline values: CDR1 SEHNR, CDR2 FQNEAQ (reference sequence). The V and J ends lost 5 bases and 4 bases respectively, with 2 bases between them. The CDR3 runs to 10 residues. CDR3: CASSIYGYTF. CDR3 in DNA: TGTGCCAGCAGCATCTATGGCTACACCTTC.

The rearrangement joins TRBV2 to TRBJ2-1; 14 bases are shared with TRBD2. CDR3 length: 14 residues. Germline CDR1 is SNHLY and CDR2 is FYNNEI. Trimming cost V 6 bases and J 7 bases; bases outside gene matches: 2. The CDR3 spells CASRGLAGENEQFF. The CDR3 DNA follows: TGTGCCAGCAGGGGACTAGCGGGAGAAAATGAGCAGTTCTTC.

This rearrangement joins TRBV5-4 to TRBJ2-1, with TRBD2 matching 8 bases. Germline V lookup: CDR1 SGHNT, CDR2 YYREEE (reference sequence). The CDR3 is made up of 17 amino acids. Losses at the gene ends were 0 bases for V and 3 bases for J; bases not matched to a gene: 8. The CDR3 protein is CASSLEGGTRYYNEQFF. CDR3 DNA: TGTGCCAGCAGCTTGGAGGGCGGGACTAGGTACTACAATGAGCAGTTCTTC.

This chain connects TRBV12-3 or TRBV12-4 to TRBJ2-3; D is undetermined. This CDR3 spans 12 amino acids. The V end was cut by 6 bases, the J end by 2 bases, with 6 bases between. CDR3 nucleotides: TGTGCCAGCAGCTCCTACACAGATACGCAGTATTTT. Translation: CASSSYTDTQYF.

The sample holds one count of this clone. V usage is TRBV2 and J usage is TRBJ2-7; D might be TRBD2 (5 bases). V was trimmed by 10 bases and J by 1 base, leaving 14 bases between them. The CDR3 is 13 residues long. The germline V gene has CDR1 SNHLY and CDR2 FYNNEI. CDR3 DNA sequence: TGTGCCATAGCAGTTGGCGGGTCCTACGAGCAGTACTTC. This sequence encodes CAIAVGGSYEQYF.

The J gene is TRBJ1-1, the V gene TRBV5-1; 7 bases fit TRBD1. From germline, CDR1 is SGHRS and CDR2 YFSETQ. The junction had 8 bases not matched to a gene; V was cut back by 9 bases and J by 3 bases. The CDR3 spans 13 residues. The CDR3 protein is CATLRGGHTEAFF. The CDR3 DNA reads as TGCGCCACCCTCAGGGGGGGCCACACTGAAGCTTTCTTT. The full variable domain, completed using reference TRBV5-1 and TRBJ1-1, is KAGVTQTPRYLIKTRGQQVTLSCSPISGHRSVSWYQQTPGQGLQFLFEYFSETQRNKGNFPGRFSGRQFSNSRSEMNVSTLELGDSALYLCATLRGGHTEAFFGQGTRLTVV.

The chain joins TRBV2 to TRBJ2-1; TRBD2 agrees at 10 bases. This CDR3 region has 15 residues. V shed 4 bases, J shed 6 bases, and the junction held 6 bases outside the gene matches. Germline loops: CDR1 SNHLY, CDR2 FYNNEI. CDR3 in amino acids: CASSVERGGLNEQFF. CDR3 DNA: TGTGCCAGCAGTGTCGAGCGGGGGGGTCTCAATGAGCAGTTCTTC.

The chain has TRBV6-5 and TRBJ2-1, with D possibly being TRBD2 (5 bases). The CDR3 is 14 amino acids. The germline V and J ends were trimmed by 6 bases and 0 bases, with 9 bases remaining between them. The germline CDR1 and CDR2 sequences are MNHEY and SVGAGI. The CDR3 protein is CASRSGISYNEQFF. CDR3 sequence (DNA): TGTGCCAGCAGGTCCGGGATCTCCTACAATGAGCAGTTCTTC.

This clone was detected a few times. The chain recombines TRBV2 with TRBJ1-5; tentatively, D is TRBD1 (5 bases). CDR1 and CDR2 from the germline V gene are SNHLY and FYNNEI. The CDR3 is 15 amino acids. With 6 bases removed from V and 11 bases from J, the gap between germline ends came to 23 bases. Written as DNA, the CDR3 is TGTGCCAGCAGACCTGGGGACGGATTTCTACAGGCCCAGCATTTT. Encoded protein: CASRPGDGFLQAQHF.

The chain is built from TRBV5-4 and TRBJ2-7, with D perhaps TRBD1 (6 bases). Trimming removed 0 bases from V and 0 bases from J, with 13 bases in between. Germline V CDR1 and CDR2: SGHNT, YYREEE (reference sequence). This CDR3 region has 16 residues. As DNA, the CDR3 is TGTGCCAGCAGCTTGGAGAGGGGGTCGAGCTCCTACGAGCAGTACTTC. This gives the protein CASSLERGSSSYEQYF. The entire variable domain, with the rest obtained from reference TRBV5-4 and TRBJ2-7, is as follows: ETGVTQSPTHLIKTRGQQVTLRCSSQSGHNTVSWYQQALGQGPQFIFQYYREEENGRGNFPPRFSGLQFPNYSSELNVNALELDDSALYLCASSLERGSSSYEQYFGPGTRLTVT.

V and J are TRBV25-1 and TRBJ2-3; D remains unclear. V lost 5 bases and J 4 bases, leaving 10 bases between the germline ends. The germline V gene encodes CDR1 MGHDK and CDR2 SYGVNS. CDR3 size: 13 residues. This chain's CDR3 is CASSIFVADTQYF. CDR3 in DNA: TGTGCCAGCAGTATTTTTGTGGCAGATACGCAGTATTTT.

This clone was seen more than once but under ten times. The chain combines TRBV6-2 or TRBV6-3 with TRBJ1-3, with D perhaps matching TRBD1 (5 bases). This CDR3 contains 14 residues. V was cut by 5 bases and J by 8 bases, with 16 bases left in between. CDR1 and CDR2 (germline): MNHEY, SVGEGT. Here the CDR3 DNA reads TGTGCCAGCAGTCTCAGGGTTGGCGGAGACACCATATATTTT. Protein: CASSLRVGGDTIYF.

This clone was counted a single time. The V gene is TRBV29-1, the J gene TRBJ2-2, with D unclear. CDR1 and CDR2 (germline): SQVTM, ANQGSEA. The V and J ends lost 6 bases and 5 bases respectively, with 16 bases between them. The CDR3 spans 14 residues. CDR3 coding DNA: TGCAGCGTCGTACGGTCGTTCGCGACCGGGGAGCTGTTTTTT. As protein: CSVVRSFATGELFF.

This clone was recorded only once. The chain links TRBV27 to TRBJ1-6; 7 bases match TRBD1. CDR1 is MNHEY, CDR2 SMNVEV, per germline (reference sequence). After removal of 4 bases from V and 7 bases from J, the junction contained 7 bases not matched to a gene. The CDR3 loop spans 15 amino acids. CDR3 residues: CASSSTRGWNSPLHF. The CDR3 nucleotides read TGTGCCAGCAGTTCTACCAGGGGGTGGAATTCACCCCTCCACTTT.